This T cell receptor (beta chain) is from a study of PD-1 blockade in classical Hodgkin lymphoma. The wider study: Patients received nivolumab 3 mg/kg intravenously every 2 weeks.

After autologous stem cell transplantation all patients relapsed, and prior brentuximab vedotin exposure differed between cohorts. Purification of CD4+ T cells from thawed PBMCs was performed via magnetic negative selection. Measured with immunoSEQ multiplex PCR; TCRdb has only the in-frame clones, and not every one. The table records about 9,000 clones, roughly four fifths of them present only once. Points on this clone: Its target is unknown.

CDR1 is KGHSH and CDR2 is LQKENI in the germline V gene. This CDR3 spans 14 amino acids. The V gene end was trimmed by 6 bases and the J gene end by 3 bases; junction bases not matched to a gene: 6. Study-level findings and limits: Newly diagnosed patients had diversity similar to the baseline diversity of complete responders.

This TCR was recovered from a human donor with classical Hodgkin lymphoma. This sequence joins TRBV18 and TRBJ2-7, with 9 positions matching TRBD2. The input for sequencing was CD4+ T cells from blood, taken at baseline. The CDR3 DNA is TGTGCCAGCTCCAAAAGGCGGGAGGGCTACGAGCAGTACTTC. This encodes CASSKRREGYEQYF.